The 17 T cell receptor beta chains listed next were all sequenced from one sample in a study of PD-L1 blockade in urothelial cancer. As for time point: pretreatment peripheral blood. Clones were read by immunoSEQ multiplex PCR, and TCRdb kept only the in-frame ones, dropping some. Of approximately 88,000 clones detected, about 83% appear once; the ten largest clones hold roughly 2%. The sample was PBMCs, taken around atezolizumab (anti-PD-L1) treatment. All receptors derive from a man in his 60s with urothelial cancer.

V gene TRBV4-3 combines with J gene TRBJ1-1, with unresolved D. The CDR3 loop spans 15 amino acids. Germline V CDR1 and CDR2: LGHNA, YSLEER. The V end lost 0 bases, the J end lost 2 bases, and 10 bases lay between the germline ends. The CDR3 sequence: CASSQEIVANTEAFF. The CDR3 nucleotides read TGCGCCAGCAGCCAAGAGATCGTGGCTAACACTGAAGCTTTCTTT.

J is TRBJ1-2 and V is TRBV15; possible D gene TRBD1, 5 bases. CDR1 is LNHNV, CDR2 YYDKDF, per germline (reference sequence). Deletions cut 0 bases from V and 8 bases from J, with 10 bases between. This CDR3 region has 13 residues. In DNA, the CDR3 is TGTGCCACCAGCAGAGATCTCAGGGTAGGCTACACCTTC. Protein sequence: CATSRDLRVGYTF.

V and J are TRBV5-1 and TRBJ1-4; TRBD1 is a possible D gene (5 bases). The germline gives CDR1 SGHRS, CDR2 YFSETQ. Trimming stripped 0 bases from V and 7 bases from J, with 13 bases between. The CDR3 is made up of 15 amino acids. The CDR3 DNA is TGCGCCAGCAGCTTGGAGGAGGGGAGGCGTGAAAAACTGTTTTTT. Its protein product is CASSLEEGRREKLFF.

The gene calls are TRBV5-4 and TRBJ2-7, with D maybe TRBD2 (6 bases). Germline loops: CDR1 SGHNT, CDR2 YYREEE (reference sequence). Trimming stripped 4 bases from V and 2 bases from J, with 16 bases between. This CDR3 contains 15 residues. CDR3 nucleotides: TGTGCCAGCAGCCTGTTGGGGGGATCAGCCTACGAGCAGTACTTC. Protein product: CASSLLGGSAYEQYF.

This sequence joins TRBV7-9 and TRBJ1-2, with D perhaps TRBD1 (6 bases). Trimming pared 1 base from V and 8 bases from J, leaving 14 bases between. CDR3 length: 14 amino acids. CDR1 is SEHNR, CDR2 FQNEAQ, per germline (reference sequence). The CDR3 bases are TGTGCCAGCAGCTTAGAAGGTCAGGGGCACGGCTACACCTTC. This codes for CASSLEGQGHGYTF. The whole variable domain, remainder taken from reference TRBV7-9 and TRBJ1-2, is DTGVSQNPRHKITKRGQNVTFRCDPISEHNRLYWYRQTLGQGPEFLTYFQNEAQLEKSRLLSDRFSAERPKGSFSTLEIQRTEQGDSAMYLCASSLEGQGHGYTFGSGTRLTVV.

The sample holds a few counts of this clone. The rearrangement joins TRBV2 to TRBJ1-2, with D uncertain. The CDR3 is 11 residues long. Trimming took off 4 bases at V and 4 bases at J, with 4 bases between the two ends. Germline V lookup: CDR1 SNHLY, CDR2 FYNNEI. For the CDR3, the DNA is TGTGCCAGCAGTGGGCTCTATGGCTACACCTTC. Translated, it gives CASSGLYGYTF. The variable domain in full, with the rest retrieved from reference TRBV2 and TRBJ1-2, is EPEVTQTPSHQVTQMGQEVILRCVPISNHLYFYWYRQILGQKVEFLVSFYNNEISEKSEIFDDQFSVERPDGSNFTLKIRSTKLEDSAMYFCASSGLYGYTFGSGTRLTVV.

V usage is TRBV6-1 and J usage is TRBJ2-5; D is possibly TRBD2 (6 bases). Germline V gene sequence: CDR1 MNHNS, CDR2 SASEGT. Trimming stripped 2 bases from V and 2 bases from J, with 12 bases between. The CDR3 length is 15 residues. This CDR3 reads CASSEFRGRQETQYF. The DNA for the CDR3 is TGTGCCAGCAGTGAATTCCGGGGGAGACAAGAGACCCAGTACTTC.

The gene calls are TRBV7-8 and TRBJ1-2; 7 nucleotides align to TRBD1. Germline loops: CDR1 SGHVS, CDR2 FQNEAQ. Unmatched junction bases numbered 8, after V lost 7 bases and J lost 6 bases. The CDR3 runs to 13 residues. The CDR3 DNA reads TGTGCCAGCACCCGGGGACAGTACCATGGCTACACCTTC. As protein: CASTRGQYHGYTF. The full variable domain, completed using reference TRBV7-8 and TRBJ1-2, is GAGVSQSPRYKVAKRGQDVALRCDPISGHVSLFWYQQALGQGPEFLTYFQNEAQLDKSGLPSDRFFAERPEGSVSTLKIQRTQQEDSAVYLCASTRGQYHGYTFGSGTRLTVV.

The chain combines TRBV10-1 with TRBJ2-5; 11 bases line up with TRBD2. Trimming at V came to 3 bases and at J to 6 bases, leaving 9 bases not matched to a gene. The CDR3 spans 16 residues. The germline gives CDR1 WNHNN, CDR2 SYGVQD (reference sequence). Written as DNA, the CDR3 is TGCGCCAGCAGTGACCCACTAGCGGGGGAAGGCAAGACCCAGTACTTC. Protein: CASSDPLAGEGKTQYF.

The chain links TRBV9 to TRBJ2-5, with 7 bases fitting TRBD2. Unmatched junction bases numbered 5, after V lost 0 bases and J lost 3 bases. Germline values: CDR1 SGDLS, CDR2 YYNGEE. The CDR3 contains 15 residues. The CDR3 is CASSVGLAAEETQYF. The CDR3 region has the DNA TGTGCCAGCAGCGTAGGGCTAGCGGCTGAAGAGACCCAGTACTTC.

The chain employs TRBV18 and TRBJ2-7, with TRBD1 identical over 7 bases. Germline V gene sequence: CDR1 KGHSH, CDR2 LQKENI. This CDR3 has 15 amino acids. Trimming at V came to 3 bases and at J to 2 bases, leaving 7 bases not matched to a gene. This CDR3 is CASSPVAQGAYEQYF. CDR3 sequence (DNA): TGTGCCAGCTCACCGGTCGCCCAGGGGGCCTACGAGCAGTACTTC.

V usage is TRBV14 and J usage is TRBJ2-5; 12 bases match TRBD2. This CDR3 contains 17 residues. The J segment lost 5 bases and the V segment lost 4 bases, leaving 11 bases of the junction unmatched. The germline V gene has CDR1 SGHDN and CDR2 FVKESK. For the CDR3, the DNA is TGTGCCAGCAGCCCGGACCTGACTAGCGGGGGAAGGGAGACCCAGTACTTC. Protein sequence: CASSPDLTSGGRETQYF.

The rearrangement joins TRBV5-6 to TRBJ2-4; 7 positions match TRBD2. Trimming removed 4 bases from V and 0 bases from J; junction bases left unmatched: 4. Germline CDR1 is SGHDT and CDR2 is YYEEEE. The length of the CDR3 is 15 residues. The CDR3 here is CASSRAGLAKNIQYF. CDR3 nucleotides: TGTGCCAGCAGCCGAGCGGGGCTAGCCAAAAACATTCAGTACTTC. Full variable domain (remainder filled in from reference TRBV5-6 and TRBJ2-4): DAGVTQSPTHLIKTRGQQVTLRCSPKSGHDTVSWYQQALGQGPQFIFQYYEEEERQRGNFPDRFSGHQFPNYSSELNVNALLLGDSALYLCASSRAGLAKNIQYFGAGTRLSVL.

This chain joins TRBV5-1 and TRBJ2-5; 7 nucleotides match TRBD1. Germline CDR1 reads SGHRS; CDR2 reads YFSETQ. This CDR3 contains 14 residues. V gave up 4 bases and J gave up 2 bases; unmatched junction bases: 5. CDR3 DNA sequence: TGCGCCAGCAGCCCACAGACAGGGCAAGAGACCCAGTACTTC. The encoded protein is CASSPQTGQETQYF.

The DNA of the CDR3 is TGTGCCAGCAGTGATAGCGGCAGGGAATGGCATGGCTACACCTTC. Translation gives CASSDSGREWHGYTF. The V gene is TRBV25-1, the J gene TRBJ1-2, with D possibly being TRBD1 (5 bases). Trimming removed 3 bases from V and 6 bases from J, with 17 bases in between. This CDR3 has 15 amino acids. Germline V gene sequence: CDR1 MGHDK, CDR2 SYGVNS.

V is TRBV21-1 and J is TRBJ2-5; TRBD2, the table's D call, was not compared with the DNA. TRBV21-1 is a pseudogene. The CDR3 loop spans 14 amino acids. The chain's CDR3 is CASGRSGDQETQYF. The CDR3 nucleotides are TGTGCCAGCGGTAGAAGCGGGGATCAGGAGACCCAGTACTTC.

The chain combines TRBV5-1 with TRBJ2-1, with D hard to call. The V and J ends lost 1 base and 4 bases respectively, with 12 bases between them. This CDR3 has 15 amino acids. Germline assignment: CDR1 SGHRS and CDR2 YFSETQ. CDR3 coding DNA: TGCGCCAGCAGCTTGACGGGTGGCGGTTACAATGAGCAGTTCTTC. Amino acids: CASSLTGGGYNEQFF.